This entry lists 18 T cell receptor beta chains sequenced from one sample in a study of blood T cells in healthy people across ages. Alongside a J-beta primer mix, a sample-barcoded 5' primer served in a second PCR lasting roughly 6 to 12 cycles. TCRdb passed the 5' RACE reads through MiXCR, listing each CDR3 protein once. The sample yields roughly 1.5 million distinct CDR3 sequences, approximately 42% seen once. Input material: blood. These receptors all come from a woman younger than 35 in good health.

With regard to this clonotype: Its ends do not fully match the called genes, so a read error is possible. V usage is TRBV12-3 or TRBV12-4 and J usage is TRBJ1-2, with no clear D. The CDR3 covers 14 residues. The CDR3: CAGSLNGANYGYTF. Here the CDR3 DNA reads TGTGCCGGCAGTCTAAACGGCGCCAACTATGGCTACACCTTC.

This clonotype was seen more than once but under ten times. The rearrangement links TRBV7-6 to TRBJ1-5, with D uncertain. Germline-derived CDR1 and CDR2 are SGHVS and FNYEAQ. CDR3 length: 14 amino acids. Deletions cut 5 bases from V and 2 bases from J, with 10 bases between. Written as DNA, the CDR3 is TGTGCCAGCAGCGCTAGGGCTGGCAATCAGCCCCAGCATTTT. It encodes CASSARAGNQPQHF.

This clonotype was detected a few times. This chain links TRBV29-1 with TRBJ2-2; D is possibly TRBD2 (7 bases). Trimming pared 7 bases from V and 7 bases from J, leaving 13 bases between. Germline-derived CDR1 and CDR2 are SQVTM and ANQGSEA. The CDR3 runs to 12 residues. The CDR3 sequence is CSAGGGIGELFF. The CDR3 DNA follows: TGCAGCGCTGGGGGGGGCATCGGGGAGCTGTTTTTT.

The rearrangement links TRBV27 to TRBJ2-2; TRBD2 aligns across 14 bases. The CDR3 length is 16 residues. Germline V gene data show CDR1 as MNHEY and CDR2 as SMNVEV (reference sequence). V lost 6 bases to trimming and J lost 4 bases; unmatched junction nucleotides: 4. The CDR3 protein is CASRSGLAGATGELFF. The CDR3 DNA follows: TGTGCCAGCAGATCGGGACTAGCGGGAGCCACCGGGGAGCTGTTTTTT.

Only a few counts were recorded for this clonotype. J is TRBJ1-2 and V is TRBV19; D possibly corresponds to TRBD1 (5 bases). Germline-derived CDR1 and CDR2 are LNHDA and SQIVND (reference sequence). The germline V and J ends were trimmed by 8 bases and 4 bases, with 23 bases remaining between them. The CDR3 covers 16 residues. The CDR3: CASSTDYDSFGYGYTF. CDR3 coding DNA: TGTGCCAGTTCCACCGACTATGACAGTTTTGGCTATGGCTACACCTTC.

The table lists this clonotype with a few counts. The chain is built from TRBV13 and TRBJ2-2; D ambiguous. V dropped 5 bases and J dropped 1 base, with 11 bases sitting between them. The CDR3 extends over 15 amino acids. Germline CDR1 and CDR2: PRHDT and FYEKMQ (reference sequence). This chain's CDR3 is CASSPPTENTGELFF. The DNA of the CDR3 is TGTGCCAGCAGCCCACCGACGGAGAACACCGGGGAGCTGTTTTTT.

The chain links TRBV4-1 to TRBJ1-5; possible D gene TRBD1, 5 bases. Germline V lookup: CDR1 MGHRA, CDR2 YSYEKL. Trimming pared 1 base from V and 5 bases from J, leaving 12 bases between. The CDR3 totals 15 residues. The CDR3 DNA follows: TGCGCCAGCAGCCAAGGTCGTCAGGGCTATCAGCCCCAGCATTTT. This encodes CASSQGRQGYQPQHF.

This clonotype was picked up a small number of times. The chain joins TRBV9 to TRBJ2-5, with 13 bases fitting TRBD2. The length of the CDR3 is 16 residues. Germline CDR1 and CDR2: SGDLS and YYNGEE. V gave up 0 bases and J gave up 6 bases; unmatched junction bases: 5. DNA for the CDR3: TGTGCCAGCAGCGTAGGGGGACTAGCGGGGCTGCAGACCCAGTACTTC. Translated, it gives CASSVGGLAGLQTQYF.

This chain uses TRBV6-5 with TRBJ2-3; TRBD2 matches at 9 bases. The CDR3 is made up of 14 amino acids. CDR1 is MNHEY, CDR2 SVGAGI, per germline. Trimming at V came to 7 bases and at J to 5 bases, leaving 7 bases not matched to a gene. The CDR3 protein is CASTKRGEVDTQYF. The CDR3 DNA is TGTGCCAGCACCAAGCGGGGGGAGGTAGATACGCAGTATTTT.

A word on this clonotype: The junction differs from germline at one of its ends, possibly a read error. CDR3 in DNA: TGTGCCAGCAGCTGGAGGACTAGCGATAGCTCCGACGAGCAGTACTTC. As protein: CASSWRTSDSSDEQYF. This chain links TRBV7-9 with TRBJ2-4, with 9 bases fitting TRBD2. The J call may be incorrect, as the DNA end agrees better with TRBJ2-7. The germline V gene has CDR1 SEHNR and CDR2 FQNEAQ (reference sequence). The CDR3 length is 16 residues.

This clonotype was counted a few times. V gene TRBV6-2 or TRBV6-3 combines with J gene TRBJ2-3; perhaps D is TRBD1 or TRBD2 (6 bases each). CDR1 is MNHEY, CDR2 SVGEGT, per germline. Trimming removed 6 bases from V and 2 bases from J, with 15 bases in between. The CDR3 runs to 15 residues. The CDR3 here is CASSPRGGPTDTQYF. The CDR3 DNA is TGTGCCAGCAGCCCCAGAGGGGGGCCCACAGATACGCAGTATTTT.

CDR3 coding DNA: TGCAGTGCTAGCCGCCCACAGGACCTTCACGGAGATGGCTACACCTTC. This encodes CSASRPQDLHGDGYTF. V gene TRBV20-1 combines with J gene TRBJ1-2, with TRBD1 as a possible D gene (5 bases). The germline V gene has CDR1 DFQATT and CDR2 SNEGSKA (reference sequence). V was clipped by 3 bases and J by 6 bases, with 23 bases between them. The CDR3 is 16 amino acids.

The sample holds one count of this clonotype. The chain is built from TRBV7-9 and TRBJ1-6; the D is unclear. Germline lookup yields CDR1 SEHNR and CDR2 FQNEAQ (reference sequence). Deletions cut 2 bases from V and 13 bases from J, with 12 bases between. CDR3 length: 13 amino acids. CDR3 sequence reads: CASSLSSNPPLHF. CDR3 in DNA: TGTGCCAGCAGCTTATCTTCTAACCCGCCCCTCCACTTT. The full variable domain, in which reference TRBV7-9 and TRBJ1-6 provide the parts outside the CDR3, is DTGVSQNPRHKITKRGQNVTFRCDPISEHNRLYWYRQTLGQGPEFLTYFQNEAQLEKSRLLSDRFSAERPKGSFSTLEIQRTEQGDSAMYLCASSLSSNPPLHFGNGTRLTVT.

The table lists this clonotype with a few counts. This chain connects TRBV6-2 or TRBV6-3 to TRBJ1-2, with D possibly matching TRBD1 (5 bases). The V end was cut by 6 bases, the J end by 0 bases, with 11 bases between. The V gene's germline CDR1 is MNHEY and CDR2 SVGEGT. The CDR3 is 14 amino acids. DNA of the CDR3: TGTGCCAGCAGCTCTCGACAGCCTAACTATGGCTACACCTTC. Translated, it gives CASSSRQPNYGYTF.

This chain uses TRBV25-1 with TRBJ1-2, with D unresolved. This CDR3 contains 15 residues. Per the germline V gene, CDR1 is MGHDK and CDR2 is SYGVNS. Trimming stripped 0 bases from V and 4 bases from J, with 12 bases between. The CDR3 spells CASSEYGERGYGYTF. The CDR3 nucleotides read TGTGCCAGCAGTGAATATGGGGAGCGGGGCTATGGCTACACCTTC.

The chain is built from TRBV11-1 and TRBJ2-5, with TRBD1 matching 7 bases. The CDR3 is 15 amino acids. V trimming: 2 bases; J trimming: 3 bases; junction bases outside the gene matches: 6. Germline values: CDR1 SGHAT, CDR2 FQDESV (reference sequence). CDR3 sequence reads: CASSLSAGGEETQYF. CDR3 bases: TGTGCCAGCAGCTTATCTGCAGGGGGAGAAGAGACCCAGTACTTC.

V is TRBV5-6 and J is TRBJ2-3; 14 bases agree with TRBD2. The germline V gene encodes CDR1 SGHDT and CDR2 YYEEEE. J was trimmed by 1 base and V by 0 bases; bases with no gene match: 4. The CDR3 loop spans 18 amino acids. The CDR3 spells CASSLVGLAGGGTDTQYF. For the CDR3, the DNA is TGTGCCAGCAGCTTGGTAGGACTAGCGGGAGGCGGCACAGATACGCAGTATTTT.

J is TRBJ2-7 and V is TRBV4-2; 8 positions match TRBD2. V lost 1 base to trimming and J lost 5 bases; unmatched junction nucleotides: 4. Germline V gene lookup returns CDR1 LGHNA and CDR2 YNFKEQ. The CDR3 extends over 14 amino acids. CDR3 DNA: TGTGCCAGCAGCCAAGCGGGAGGGCCCAACGAGCAGTACTTC. Translated, it gives CASSQAGGPNEQYF.